These 28 T cell receptor beta chains share one sample of origin, sequenced in a study of T-cell memory formation after mild COVID-19. In TCRdb, the 5' RACE reads were re-called with MiXCR into one record per CDR3 protein. Here the sample spans approximately 340,000 distinct CDR3 sequences, approximately 13% being singletons. Sequenced material: PBMCs or a T cell subset sorted from them (not recorded which). These receptors all come from a man aged 18-30 years who had mild COVID-19 (a few samples of this study predate the infection). Cell type and time point are not known.

The chain employs TRBV7-9 and TRBJ1-5, with 8 bases matching TRBD1. The CDR3 loop spans 13 amino acids. Germline CDR1 and CDR2: SEHNR and FQNEAQ (reference sequence). With 8 bases clipped from V and 3 bases from J, the junction kept 3 bases outside the gene matches. The CDR3 DNA follows: TGTGCCAGCGGACAGGGACTCAATCAGCCCCAGCATTTT. Amino acids: CASGQGLNQPQHF.

This clonotype was recorded many times. The V and J genes are TRBV4-3 and TRBJ1-4; perhaps TRBD1 as D (5 bases). The ends were cut back, 0 bases at V and 7 bases at J, with 21 bases in the middle. The CDR3 contains 18 residues. Per germline, CDR1 LGHNA and CDR2 YSLEER. CDR3 in DNA: TGCGCCAGCAGCCAAGATGACGGATGGGGGAAGGGAGGTGAAAAACTGTTTTTT. Translation gives CASSQDDGWGKGGEKLFF.

This chain connects TRBV19 to TRBJ1-6, with 8 bases that match TRBD1. V lost 7 bases and J lost 10; bases outside the gene matches: 9. The CDR3 loop spans 14 amino acids. The germline V gene has CDR1 LNHDA and CDR2 SQIVND (reference sequence). In DNA form, the CDR3 reads TGTGCCAGTACCCTAGGACAGGGTGGATCACCCCTCCACTTT. Protein sequence: CASTLGQGGSPLHF.

The genes are TRBV25-1 and TRBJ2-1; D assignment may be TRBD1 or TRBD2 (7 bases each). CDR1 and CDR2 from the germline V gene are MGHDK and SYGVNS. V lost 8 bases to trimming and J lost 9 bases, with 26 bases between them. The CDR3 is 16 residues long. CDR3 protein: CASSTGGTVPGSEQFF. CDR3 in DNA: TGTGCCAGCTCCACCGGGGGGACAGTTCCCGGATCTGAGCAGTTCTTC.

At least ten counts were recorded for this clonotype. The V gene is TRBV5-1, the J gene TRBJ2-3; 12 nucleotides align to TRBD1. Germline values: CDR1 SGHRS, CDR2 YFSETQ. The CDR3 loop spans 17 amino acids. V lost 4 bases and J lost 2; bases outside the gene matches: 8. The CDR3 nucleotides read TGCGCCAGCAGCCCACCGGGACAGGGGGCGATCACAGATACGCAGTATTTT. Protein: CASSPPGQGAITDTQYF.

CDR3 sequence: CASSLLGVRLNEQFF. DNA of the CDR3: TGTGCCAGCAGCTTGTTAGGTGTCCGACTCAATGAGCAGTTCTTC. The chain uses TRBV5-4 and TRBJ2-1; D is uncertain. The CDR3 spans 15 residues. The V end lost 1 base, the J end lost 6 bases, and 14 bases lay between the germline ends. CDR1 is SGHNT and CDR2 is YYREEE in the germline V gene (reference sequence).

This clonotype was seen more than once but under ten times. CDR3 in amino acids: CASSPGTGGYRTDTQYF. CDR3 DNA: TGCGCCAGCAGTCCCGGGACAGGGGGCTATCGCACAGATACGCAGTATTTT. The chain combines TRBV5-1 with TRBJ2-3; TRBD1 matches 12 bases. Losses at the gene ends were 5 bases for V and 1 base for J; bases not matched to a gene: 8. Germline assignment: CDR1 SGHRS and CDR2 YFSETQ. This CDR3 is 17 amino acids long.

The chain combines TRBV6-2 or TRBV6-3 with TRBJ2-7, with D perhaps matching TRBD2 (6 bases). Germline V lookup: CDR1 MNHEY, CDR2 SVGEGT. V dropped 5 bases and J dropped 7 bases, with 15 bases sitting between them. The CDR3 runs to 13 residues. CDR3 residues: CASSRNLGGEQYV. The CDR3 nucleotides are TGTGCCAGCAGTCGTAATCTAGGAGGGGAGCAGTACGTC.

This rearrangement joins TRBV10-3 to TRBJ2-1, with a tentative D call TRBD1 (5 bases). The CDR3 runs to 14 residues. The germline V gene has CDR1 ENHRY and CDR2 SYGVKD. V was shortened by 10 bases and J by 0 bases, with 13 bases between the two germline ends. The CDR3 sequence is CATGQPSSYNEQFF. The CDR3 nucleotides read TGTGCCACCGGACAACCGAGCTCCTACAATGAGCAGTTCTTC.

The chain combines TRBV28 with TRBJ2-7, with no clear D. The CDR3 spans 14 residues. V dropped 3 bases and J dropped 2 bases, with 11 bases sitting between them. The germline gives CDR1 MDHEN, CDR2 SYDVKM. The CDR3 is CASSLGGATYEQYV. The CDR3 nucleotides are TGTGCCAGCAGTTTGGGCGGAGCTACCTACGAGCAGTACGTC.

This clonotype was seen a few times. This chain joins TRBV12-3 or TRBV12-4 and TRBJ1-1; 7 nucleotides align to TRBD1. The CDR3 has 13 amino acids. V was pared by 7 bases and J by 5 bases, with 7 bases of the junction left unmatched. The CDR3 is CASTRQGRTEAFF. The CDR3 DNA reads as TGTGCCAGCACCAGACAGGGAAGAACTGAAGCTTTCTTT.

This clonotype has just a few counts. The rearrangement uses TRBV6-5 and TRBJ2-2, with 9 bases lining up with TRBD1. The V and J ends lost 7 bases and 6 bases, in that order; junction bases with no gene match: 3. The CDR3 has 13 amino acids. Per germline, CDR1 MNHEY and CDR2 SVGAGI. CDR3 residues: CASNRQGAGELFF. CDR3 DNA: TGTGCCAGCAACAGACAGGGGGCCGGGGAGCTGTTTTTT.

The rearrangement links TRBV12-3 or TRBV12-4 to TRBJ2-1; 9 bases fit TRBD1. The CDR3 has 15 residues. The ends lost 6 bases at V and 5 bases at J; junction bases unmatched: 8. The CDR3 nucleotides read TGTGCCAGCAGACCCGGGACAGGGTCCAACAATGAGCAGTTCTTC. Protein sequence: CASRPGTGSNNEQFF.

The table lists this clonotype with many counts. The V and J genes are TRBV4-1 and TRBJ2-7; D gene unclear. The CDR3 loop spans 16 amino acids. CDR1 is MGHRA, CDR2 YSYEKL, per germline. Trimming removed 0 bases from V and 7 bases from J, with 19 bases in between. The chain's CDR3 is CASSQDGFDSNLEQYF. The CDR3 bases are TGCGCCAGCAGCCAAGATGGATTCGACTCTAATCTAGAGCAGTACTTC.

This clonotype was seen at least ten times. This chain joins TRBV4-1 and TRBJ2-7; D is ambiguous. The CDR3 is 14 residues long. V was shortened by 1 base and J by 0 bases, with 7 bases between the two germline ends. Looked up from germline, CDR1 is MGHRA and CDR2 is YSYEKL. CDR3 amino acids: CASSQVGGSYEQYF. The CDR3 DNA is TGCGCCAGCAGCCAAGTGGGCGGCTCCTACGAGCAGTACTTC.

The chain has TRBV2 and TRBJ1-2; no clear D gene. Germline CDR1 reads SNHLY; CDR2 reads FYNNEI. The CDR3 is 15 residues long. V lost 7 bases, J lost 4 bases, and 19 bases lay in between. The CDR3 region has the DNA TGTGCCAGCACTGACCCCTCCTCGGACCTCTATGGCTACACCTTC. Translating it yields CASTDPSSDLYGYTF.

The CDR3 DNA is TGCACCACCGGGACTAGCGGGTCTAATACGCAGTATTTT. Translating it yields CTTGTSGSNTQYF. The genes are TRBV29-1 and TRBJ2-3; the match to TRBD2 covers 12 bases. This CDR3 contains 13 residues. In germline, CDR1 is SQVTM, CDR2 ANQGSEA.

The chain is built from TRBV10-3 and TRBJ1-1; D gene ambiguous. This CDR3 contains 14 residues. The germline V gene has CDR1 ENHRY and CDR2 SYGVKD. The V and J ends lost 2 bases and 0 bases respectively, with 7 bases between them. DNA of the CDR3: TGTGCCATCAGTGAGACGCTTATGAACACTGAAGCTTTCTTT. The encoded protein is CAISETLMNTEAFF.

This clonotype was seen at least ten times. The V and J genes are TRBV5-1 and TRBJ2-2; TRBD2 agrees at 9 bases. Germline CDR1 SGHRS, CDR2 YFSETQ. The CDR3 totals 16 residues. V lost 2 bases, J lost 0 bases, and 2 bases stayed unmatched. CDR3 amino acids: CASSLSGGPNTGELFF. CDR3 DNA sequence: TGCGCCAGCAGCTTAAGCGGGGGGCCGAACACCGGGGAGCTGTTTTTT. The full variable domain, rest sourced from reference TRBV5-1 and TRBJ2-2, is KAGVTQTPRYLIKTRGQQVTLSCSPISGHRSVSWYQQTPGQGLQFLFEYFSETQRNKGNFPGRFSGRQFSNSRSEMNVSTLELGDSALYLCASSLSGGPNTGELFFGEGSRLTVL.

This clonotype was observed a few times. V usage is TRBV9 and J usage is TRBJ2-1; 7 bases align to TRBD2. Trimming removed 0 bases from V and 9 bases from J; junction bases left unmatched: 15. Germline assignment: CDR1 SGDLS and CDR2 YYNGEE. This CDR3 spans 17 amino acids. The CDR3 sequence: CASSVGSMGFASGEQFF. The CDR3 region has the DNA TGTGCCAGCAGCGTAGGGAGTATGGGGTTTGCTAGCGGTGAGCAGTTCTTC.

This clonotype has only a few counts. The rearrangement uses TRBV9 and TRBJ2-1, with D possibly matching TRBD1 (5 bases). The V end was cut by 0 bases, the J end by 6 bases, with 13 bases between. Germline loops: CDR1 SGDLS, CDR2 YYNGEE. The CDR3 extends over 15 amino acids. CDR3 coding DNA: TGTGCCAGCAGCGTAGCCCCCCGGCAGGGCAATGAGCAGTTCTTC. Its protein product is CASSVAPRQGNEQFF.

This clonotype came up a few times. J is TRBJ2-7 and V is TRBV2, with D perhaps given as TRBD1 or TRBD2 (5 bases each). Trimming pared 7 bases from V and 4 bases from J, leaving 11 bases between. This CDR3 region has 12 residues. Germline loops: CDR1 SNHLY, CDR2 FYNNEI. The CDR3 region has the DNA TGTGCCAGCAATCGGGACGGTTACGAGCAGTACGTC. This gives the protein CASNRDGYEQYV.

In this sample, this clonotype turned up a few times. V is TRBV28 and J is TRBJ2-1; TRBD2 agrees at 7 bases. CDR3 size: 12 residues. Looked up from germline, CDR1 is MDHEN and CDR2 is SYDVKM. V shed 6 bases, J shed 8 bases, and the junction held 4 bases outside the gene matches. The CDR3 loop is CASRTTSDEQFF. In DNA form, the CDR3 reads TGTGCCAGCAGAACTACTAGCGATGAGCAGTTCTTC.

V is TRBV6-4 and J is TRBJ2-3, with a possible D match to TRBD2 (6 bases). The CDR3 sequence is 13 residues long. Germline assignment: CDR1 MRHNA and CDR2 SNTAGT. Between the trimmed V and J ends, which lost 6 bases and 8 bases, there was a span of 15 bases. The CDR3 spells CASSNNWGGTQYF. The CDR3 nucleotides are TGTGCCAGCAGCAATAATTGGGGAGGTACGCAGTATTTT.

This clonotype appeared many times. The gene calls are TRBV7-9 and TRBJ1-1; D gene unclear. The CDR3 runs 13 residues. Germline V gene lookup returns CDR1 SEHNR and CDR2 FQNEAQ (reference sequence). Trimming stripped 2 bases from V and 0 bases from J, with 4 bases between. CDR3: CASSLTMNTEAFF. CDR3 nucleotide sequence: TGTGCCAGCAGCTTAACAATGAACACTGAAGCTTTCTTT.

The table lists this clonotype with a few counts. This chain links TRBV7-8 with TRBJ2-5, with D possibly being TRBD1 (5 bases). This CDR3 is 15 amino acids long. Per germline, CDR1 SGHVS and CDR2 FQNEAQ. Trimming cost V 0 bases and J 5 bases, with 13 bases left between them. The CDR3: CASSLARQGWETQYF. As DNA, the CDR3 is TGTGCCAGCAGCTTAGCGCGGCAGGGTTGGGAGACCCAGTACTTC.

In this sample, this clonotype turned up many times. CDR3 amino acids: CASSHNTGVTEAFF. In DNA, the CDR3 is TGCGCCAGCAGCCATAACACAGGGGTCACTGAAGCTTTCTTT. The chain is built from TRBV4-1 and TRBJ1-1, with TRBD1 matching over 7 bases. The CDR3 covers 14 residues. The J segment lost 4 bases and the V segment lost 3 bases, leaving 5 bases of the junction unmatched. Germline CDR1 is MGHRA and CDR2 is YSYEKL.

The chain is built from TRBV28 and TRBJ2-7, with no clear D. Germline V lookup: CDR1 MDHEN, CDR2 SYDVKM. The CDR3 length is 13 residues. V lost 7 bases to trimming and J lost 6 bases, with 16 bases between them. CDR3 residues: CASTTDRAGEQYV. DNA for the CDR3: TGTGCCAGCACTACCGACCGGGCCGGCGAGCAGTACGTC.